Below, 5 T cell receptor beta chains from the same sample are listed, as sequenced in a study of cytomegalovirus exposure and HLA in healthy donors. Primers included in the PCR were 60 Vbeta and 13 Jbeta primers. The method was immunoSEQ multiplex PCR; TCRdb's version includes in-frame clones alone and lacks a portion of them. The sample has 40,000 or so clones, approximately 91% seen once; the top ten hold approximately 2.5%. Sequencing input: PBMCs. These TCRs come from a woman in her late teens or twenties in good health and CMV-seronegative.

The chain has TRBV28 and TRBJ1-5; D is unclear. The germline V gene has CDR1 MDHEN and CDR2 SYDVKM. Trimming left V 2 bases short and J 4 bases short, with 9 bases between. This CDR3 contains 14 residues. In nucleotides, the CDR3 is TGTGCCAGCAGTTTAACGGCAGGTAATCAGCCCCAGCATTTT. Its translation: CASSLTAGNQPQHF.

J is TRBJ1-5 and V is TRBV6-5; D uncertain. The CDR3 is made up of 13 amino acids. The germline V gene has CDR1 MNHEY and CDR2 SVGAGI. V was pared by 3 bases and J by 4 bases, with 7 bases between. The CDR3 sequence is CASSYQINQPQHF. In DNA, the CDR3 is TGTGCCAGCAGTTATCAGATAAATCAGCCCCAGCATTTT.

This clone has a single count. The chain links TRBV7-9 to TRBJ1-3; 9 bases match TRBD1. From germline, CDR1 is SEHNR and CDR2 FQNEAQ (reference sequence). Germline trimming cut 8 bases from V and 0 bases from J; bases unmatched to any gene: 14. This CDR3 has 18 amino acids. In DNA form, the CDR3 reads TGTGCCAGCGATGGCGATGGGACAGGGCAAAGCTCTGGAAACACCATATATTTT. Protein: CASDGDGTGQSSGNTIYF.

The rearrangement links TRBV5-1 to TRBJ1-2; 7 bases align to TRBD1. There are 17 residues in the CDR3. Per the germline V gene, CDR1 is SGHRS and CDR2 is YFSETQ. Losses at the gene ends were 0 bases for V and 1 base for J; bases not matched to a gene: 9. The CDR3 protein is CASSLGTGRGLNYGYTF. The CDR3 DNA reads TGCGCCAGCAGCTTGGGGACAGGCCGGGGGCTTAACTATGGCTACACCTTC.

This clone appeared a few times. The rearrangement uses TRBV4-3 and TRBJ2-3; a possible D gene is TRBD2 (5 bases). The CDR3 extends over 16 amino acids. The V end lost 3 bases, the J end lost 4 bases, and 17 bases lay between the germline ends. Germline-derived CDR1 and CDR2 are LGHNA and YSLEER. The CDR3 bases are TGCGCCAGCAGCCACCGAGTTGGGCGGGCGGCAGATACGCAGTATTTT. It yields the protein CASSHRVGRAADTQYF.